The 6 T cell receptor beta chains below were found in one sample sequenced in a study of blood T cell repertoires in COVID-19. Assay used: immunoSEQ multiplex PCR; TCRdb lists only in-frame clones, some missing. The table includes roughly 330,000 clones, around 87% detected once. Sample: PBMCs or T cells enriched from blood (not recorded which). These TCRs come from a woman in her thirties who had recovered from COVID-19.

V and J are TRBV10-2 and TRBJ1-1; 12 bases map to TRBD1. This CDR3 region has 17 residues. Germline V gene lookup returns CDR1 WSHSY and CDR2 SAAADI. Losses at the gene ends were 6 bases for V and 2 bases for J; bases not matched to a gene: 10. The CDR3 DNA reads TGCGCCAGCAGAACTCTACCGGGACAGGGGGCAAACACTGAAGCTTTCTTT. Residues: CASRTLPGQGANTEAFF.

This chain joins TRBV5-1 and TRBJ1-3; maybe TRBD1 (6 bases). Germline V gene data show CDR1 as SGHRS and CDR2 as YFSETQ. The CDR3 extends over 14 amino acids. The V gene lost 4 bases and the J gene lost 2 bases, with 10 bases spanning the gap. CDR3 DNA: TGCGCCAGCAGCCGAGACAGGACTGGAAACACCATATATTTT. It is translated as CASSRDRTGNTIYF. Drawing the rest from reference TRBV5-1 and TRBJ1-3, the complete variable domain is KAGVTQTPRYLIKTRGQQVTLSCSPISGHRSVSWYQQTPGQGLQFLFEYFSETQRNKGNFPGRFSGRQFSNSRSEMNVSTLELGDSALYLCASSRDRTGNTIYFGEGSWLTVV.

V usage is TRBV7-9 and J usage is TRBJ2-2, with D uncertain. Germline V CDR1 and CDR2: SEHNR, FQNEAQ (reference sequence). V gave up 5 bases and J gave up 7 bases, with 17 bases separating them. The CDR3 is 15 residues long. CDR3 protein: CASSVWSETGGELFF. The CDR3 DNA reads TGTGCCAGCAGCGTCTGGTCTGAAACGGGCGGGGAGCTGTTTTTT.

The chain recombines TRBV29-1 with TRBJ1-3; TRBD1 matches 10 bases. This CDR3 has 13 residues. The ends lost 4 bases at V and 7 bases at J; junction bases unmatched: 4. Germline CDR1 reads SQVTM; CDR2 reads ANQGSEA. The CDR3 sequence: CSVGDRGGNTIYF. CDR3 nucleotide sequence: TGCAGCGTTGGGGACAGGGGTGGGAACACCATATATTTT. Filled out from reference TRBV29-1 and TRBJ1-3, the complete variable domain reads SAVISQKPSRDICQRGTSLTIQCQVDSQVTMMFWYRQQPGQSLTLIATANQGSEATYESGFVIDKFPISRPNLTFSTLTVSNMSPEDSSIYLCSVGDRGGNTIYFGEGSWLTVV.

The J gene is TRBJ1-2, the V gene TRBV5-1, with 9 nucleotides matching TRBD1. With 3 bases clipped from V and 3 bases from J, the junction kept 0 bases outside the gene matches. The CDR3 is 13 amino acids. Germline values: CDR1 SGHRS, CDR2 YFSETQ. In nucleotides, the CDR3 is TGCGCCAGCAGCTGGGACAGGGACTATGGCTACACCTTC. Translating it yields CASSWDRDYGYTF. Together with reference TRBV5-1 and TRBJ1-2, the CDR3 gives the full variable domain: KAGVTQTPRYLIKTRGQQVTLSCSPISGHRSVSWYQQTPGQGLQFLFEYFSETQRNKGNFPGRFSGRQFSNSRSEMNVSTLELGDSALYLCASSWDRDYGYTFGSGTRLTVV.

The V and J genes are TRBV6-4 and TRBJ2-1, with 9 positions matching TRBD1. This CDR3 is 16 amino acids long. With 4 bases clipped from V and 4 bases from J, the junction kept 8 bases outside the gene matches. Germline CDR1 and CDR2: MRHNA and SNTAGT. The CDR3: CASSADSGQGYNEQFF. The CDR3 nucleotides read TGTGCCAGCAGTGCAGATTCGGGACAGGGTTACAATGAGCAGTTCTTC.